This TCR beta chain emerged from a study of cytotoxic CD8 clonotypes in ibrutinib-treated CLL. Overall study results and limits: Clonality correlated strongly with circulating CD8+ T cells and exceeded age-matched healthy donors at baseline.

The V and J ends lost 11 bases and 8 bases, in that order; junction bases with no gene match: 14. The CDR3 is 14 amino acids. CDR1 SNHLY and CDR2 FYNNEI come from the germline V gene. Clones were sequenced by immunoSEQ multiplex PCR, and TCRdb holds only the in-frame ones, with some missing. The sample lists about 30,000 clones; 45% to 60% were seen once. A note on this clone: The target antigen is unknown.

This sequence was found in a human donor with chronic lymphocytic leukemia. The chain joins TRBV2 to TRBJ1-2; 10 positions agree with TRBD1. Sequencing used PBMCs, obtained before ibrutinib treatment. This CDR3 reads CASWRTGGYVGYTF. The CDR3 coding sequence is TGTGCCTCGTGGCGGACAGGGGGATACGTAGGCTACACCTTC.